The following is a T cell receptor (beta chain) sequence with its context. Measured with immunoSEQ multiplex PCR; TCRdb has only the in-frame clones, and not every one. This table holds hundreds of thousands of clones, 86% found once. CDR3 length: 17 amino acids. Germline V gene sequence: CDR1 LNHDA, CDR2 SQIVND (reference sequence). Trimming took 4 bases from V and 7 from J; bases not matched to a gene: 11. This specimen belongs to a study of cytomegalovirus exposure and HLA in healthy donors. The chain couples TRBV19 to TRBJ1-5; TRBD1 matches 12 bases. The clonotype originates from a woman between 18 and 29 years old in good health and CMV-seronegative. Specimen: PBMCs. The DNA for the CDR3 is TGTGCCAGTAGTACGGGGTCCGGGACAGGGGGCTCGCAGCCCCAGCATTTT. As protein: CASSTGSGTGGSQPQHF.